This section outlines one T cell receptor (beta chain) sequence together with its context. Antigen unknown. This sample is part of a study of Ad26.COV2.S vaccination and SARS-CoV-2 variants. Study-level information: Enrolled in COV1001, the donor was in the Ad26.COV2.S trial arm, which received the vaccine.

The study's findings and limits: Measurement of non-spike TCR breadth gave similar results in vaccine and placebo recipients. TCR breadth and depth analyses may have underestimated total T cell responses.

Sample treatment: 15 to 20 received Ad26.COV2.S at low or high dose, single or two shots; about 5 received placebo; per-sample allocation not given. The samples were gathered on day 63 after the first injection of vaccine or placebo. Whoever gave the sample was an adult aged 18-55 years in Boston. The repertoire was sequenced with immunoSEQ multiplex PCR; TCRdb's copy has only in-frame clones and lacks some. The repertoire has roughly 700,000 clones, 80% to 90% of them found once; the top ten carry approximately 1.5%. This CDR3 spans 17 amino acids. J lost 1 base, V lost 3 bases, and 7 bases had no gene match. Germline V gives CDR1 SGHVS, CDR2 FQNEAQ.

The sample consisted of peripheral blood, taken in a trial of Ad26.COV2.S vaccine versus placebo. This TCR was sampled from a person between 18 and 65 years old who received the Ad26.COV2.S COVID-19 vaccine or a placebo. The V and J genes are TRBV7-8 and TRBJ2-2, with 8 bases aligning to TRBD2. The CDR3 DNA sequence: TGTGCCAGCAGCTTTGAAGCGGGAGCGATGAACACCGGGGAGCTGTTTTTT. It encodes CASSFEAGAMNTGELFF.